This T cell receptor (beta chain) was observed in a study of CD8 T cells in Susac syndrome. CD8+ and CD4+ T cells taken from blood had their TCR beta sequenced. RNA was extracted with the RNeasy kit, and a quantity of about 0.45 to 1 ug was reverse transcribed using random hexamers. TCRdb reanalysed the immunoSEQ multiplex PCR reads using MiXCR and keeps one entry per CDR3 protein. The sample shows 100,000 to 150,000 distinct CDR3 sequences, 90% to 95% of them seen only once. Source material: CD8+ T cells from PBMCs. The sequence was collected from a human donor with Susac syndrome.

CDR3 loop: CASSPSVGYEQYF. Written as DNA, the CDR3 is TGCGCCAGCAGCCCTTCAGTGGGCTACGAGCAGTACTTC. V is TRBV4-1 and J is TRBJ2-7; D ambiguous. The V gene lost 4 bases and the J gene lost 3 bases, with 10 bases spanning the gap. Looked up from germline, CDR1 is MGHRA and CDR2 is YSYEKL. This CDR3 spans 13 amino acids.